The clone carrying this T cell receptor beta chain was detected only once. The data were obtained in a study of blood T cell repertoires in COVID-19. About the research overall: The United States, Italy and Spain were the sources of the acute and convalescent COVID-19 samples. PBMCs, B-cell-depleted T cells, or T cells provided the cDNA or gDNA that made up the material.

In the source study's methods: Amplification of reference gene primers provided the estimated nucleated cell counts. Profiled with immunoSEQ multiplex PCR; TCRdb holds only in-frame clones, not every one. V, J and clone size derive from that table, while D and trimming were established from the DNA sequence. The table lists 75,000 or so clones, approximately 85% of them singletons. The origin of this receptor is a man aged 50 to 60 with acute or convalescent COVID-19. Sequencing was performed on peripheral blood.

CDR3 DNA: TGTGCCAGCAGTGATTGGCCGGGACAGGGGATAGCAGATACGCAGTATTTT. It encodes CASSDWPGQGIADTQYF. J is TRBJ2-3 and V is TRBV28; 10 nucleotides line up with TRBD1. The germline gives CDR1 MDHEN, CDR2 SYDVKM. CDR3 length: 17 amino acids. The J segment lost 4 bases and the V segment lost 5 bases, leaving 12 bases of the junction unmatched.